This TCR beta chain originates from a study of T cell repertoires in cytomegalovirus infection. Across the whole study: Indications came from public TCR beta signatures; they pointed to CMV infection and to a matching HLA type. Study findings and constraints: Carriage of CMV together with the relevant HLA was identifiable through cumulative public TCR beta family frequency. HLA-C-restricted TCR beta clonotypes specific for CMV led the ex vivo response.

TCRdb called the reads again in MiXCR, with one record for every CDR3 protein. This sample has under 850,000 distinct CDR3 sequences, with 33% found just once. This clonotype was detected only a few times. The antigen is unknown. The TCR comes from a human donor in good health (CMV status not recorded). Some clones in this sample may be carry-over from other donors' samples. The starting material was cultured PBMCs, obtained from culture after CMV antigen stimulation.

The DNA for the CDR3 is TGTGCCAGCAGCTTAGACGGGAGGGCCCGTTTCCGGGAGCAGTACTTC. Translation gives CASSLDGRARFREQYF. This rearrangement joins TRBV7-9 to TRBJ2-7, with TRBD2 matching over 8 bases. The CDR3 is 16 residues long. The germline V gene encodes CDR1 SEHNR and CDR2 FQNEAQ (reference sequence). V was pared by 1 base and J by 7 bases, with 12 bases of the junction left unmatched.